Detailed here is one TCR beta chain. The data originate from a study of OX40 agonist ivuxolimab in advanced cancers. Study-level background: Three patients showed partial responses: one hepatocellular carcinoma and two cutaneous melanoma cases.

This CDR3 region has 12 residues. CDR1 and CDR2 from the germline V gene are SGHDN and FVKESK. V was clipped by 5 bases and J by 6 bases, with 8 bases between them. Libraries were prepared by immunoSEQ multiplex PCR; TCRdb keeps only in-frame clonotypes and omits some of them. The sample shows about 80,000 clones, more than 85% of them seen only once. Blood draws occurred at baseline, cycle 4 day 1, and cycle 7 day 1. The sequence derives from an adult with an advanced solid tumor such as melanoma, head and neck, liver or kidney cancer. The chain combines TRBV14 with TRBJ1-5; D gene uncertain. The sequences come from CD4+ or CD8+ T cells sorted from blood, collected in a trial of the OX40 agonist ivuxolimab. For the CDR3, the DNA is TGTGCCAGCAGCTGGACTGGTCAGCCCCAGCATTTT. Its protein product is CASSWTGQPQHF.